These 14 T cell receptor beta chains came from one sample sequenced in a study of cytomegalovirus exposure and HLA in healthy donors. Data came from immunoSEQ multiplex PCR; TCRdb stores just in-frame clones and leaves some out. The data hold 130,000 to 150,000 clones, with 89% observed a single time. Sequenced material: PBMCs. The receptors were sampled from a woman between 18 and 29 years old in good health and CMV-seropositive.

The chain uses TRBV11-2 and TRBJ1-2; 7 nucleotides match TRBD1. V lost 4 bases, J lost 5 bases, and 7 bases stayed unmatched. This CDR3 is built from 14 residues. Germline V CDR1 and CDR2: SGHAT, FQNNGV. CDR3 sequence reads: CASSSQGVVYGYTF. CDR3 coding DNA: TGTGCCAGCAGCTCTCAGGGGGTCGTGTATGGCTACACCTTC.

The chain couples TRBV6-1 to TRBJ1-2, with D tentatively TRBD1 (6 bases). There are 15 residues in the CDR3. The V gene's germline CDR1 is MNHNS and CDR2 SASEGT. V dropped 1 base and J dropped 7 bases, with 16 bases sitting between them. DNA for the CDR3: TGTGCCAGCAGTGAAGGGCGTGGGGGGGGCCGTGGCTACACCTTC. It specifies CASSEGRGGGRGYTF.

The gene calls are TRBV7-2 and TRBJ2-1; TRBD1 matches at 7 bases. This CDR3 has 12 residues. Germline V lookup: CDR1 SGHTA, CDR2 FQGNSA. Trimming at V came to 4 bases and at J to 9 bases, leaving 3 bases not matched to a gene. DNA for the CDR3: TGTGCCAGCAGCTATGGACAGGTTGAGCAGTTCTTC. Amino acid sequence: CASSYGQVEQFF.

This chain connects TRBV7-3 to TRBJ1-4; tentatively, D is TRBD1 (5 bases). CDR1 and CDR2 (germline): SGHTA, FQGTGA. This CDR3 is 13 amino acids long. V was clipped by 5 bases and J by 5 bases, with 9 bases between them. Here the CDR3 reads CASSAGNNEKLFF. The CDR3 coding sequence is TGTGCCAGCAGCGCAGGGAACAATGAAAAACTGTTTTTT.

The rearrangement uses TRBV4-1 and TRBJ1-6; 9 bases are shared with TRBD1. Germline V gene sequence: CDR1 MGHRA, CDR2 YSYEKL. The CDR3 contains 15 residues. Losses at the gene ends were 3 bases for V and 8 bases for J; bases not matched to a gene: 5. The CDR3 DNA reads TGCGCCAGCAGCCATCCGGGACAGGGATATTCACCCCTCCACTTT. Protein sequence: CASSHPGQGYSPLHF.

This clone showed up just once. The chain is built from TRBV7-2 and TRBJ1-2, with no clear D. This CDR3 spans 14 amino acids. In germline, CDR1 is SGHTA, CDR2 FQGNSA. V was clipped by 6 bases and J by 0 bases, with 11 bases between them. The CDR3 sequence is CASRRPDSNYGYTF. CDR3 sequence (DNA): TGTGCCAGCAGACGGCCGGACTCTAACTATGGCTACACCTTC. Combining the CDR3 with reference TRBV7-2 and TRBJ1-2 gives the whole variable domain GAGVSQSPSNKVTEKGKDVELRCDPISGHTALYWYRQSLGQGLEFLIYFQGNSAPDKSGLPSDRFSAERTGGSVSTLTIQRTQQEDSAVYLCASRRPDSNYGYTFGSGTRLTVV.

This clone was seen once. The chain couples TRBV28 to TRBJ2-1; 9 nucleotides align to TRBD1. This CDR3 has 15 amino acids. The ends lost 4 bases at V and 4 bases at J; junction bases unmatched: 5. Germline V CDR1 and CDR2: MDHEN, SYDVKM. The DNA of the CDR3 is TGTGCCAGCAGTTCAACAGGGGGCCTTTACAATGAGCAGTTCTTC. It encodes CASSSTGGLYNEQFF.

The rearrangement links TRBV4-1 to TRBJ1-2; 7 bases agree with TRBD1. The V gene's germline CDR1 is MGHRA and CDR2 YSYEKL. The CDR3 length is 14 residues. V shed 5 bases, J shed 6 bases, and the junction held 9 bases outside the gene matches. The CDR3 DNA follows: TGCGCCAGCAGCGCCCGACAGGGTGTGAATGGCTACACCTTC. Its protein product is CASSARQGVNGYTF.

V usage is TRBV9 and J usage is TRBJ2-2, with TRBD2 matching 7 bases. With V trimmed by 6 bases and J by 0 bases, 5 bases remained unmatched. Germline assignment: CDR1 SGDLS and CDR2 YYNGEE. CDR3 size: 15 residues. The CDR3 protein is CASTGTTTNTGELFF. In nucleotides, the CDR3 is TGTGCCAGCACCGGGACTACGACGAACACCGGGGAGCTGTTTTTT.

The chain is built from TRBV28 and TRBJ1-4; unclear D gene. Germline CDR1 is MDHEN and CDR2 is SYDVKM. V dropped 2 bases and J dropped 0 bases, with 7 bases sitting between them. This CDR3 is 15 amino acids long. The CDR3 reads CASSLRQATNEKLFF. DNA of the CDR3: TGTGCCAGCAGTTTAAGGCAGGCAACTAATGAAAAACTGTTTTTT.

The chain is built from TRBV23-1 and TRBJ2-5, with D maybe TRBD2 (6 bases). TRBV23-1 qualifies as an ORF whose function is uncertain. With 3 bases removed from V and 4 bases from J, the gap between germline ends came to 9 bases. The CDR3 is 13 residues long. The CDR3, as DNA: TGCGCCAGCAGTCAGCAGGGAGGAGAGACCCAGTACTTC. Translation gives CASSQQGGETQYF.

The chain uses TRBV9 and TRBJ2-3; the match to TRBD2 covers 16 bases. This CDR3 has 16 amino acids. Per germline, CDR1 SGDLS and CDR2 YYNGEE. V shed 4 bases and J 4 bases; nucleotides not matched to a gene: 3. CDR3 residues: CASSPGTSGGADTQYF. The CDR3 nucleotides are TGTGCCAGCAGCCCCGGGACTAGCGGGGGGGCAGATACGCAGTATTTT.

The chain is built from TRBV30 and TRBJ2-1, with D possibly matching TRBD2 (7 bases). The CDR3 has 14 amino acids. Germline V gene lookup returns CDR1 GTSNPN and CDR2 SVGIG (reference sequence). Deletions cut 7 bases from V and 3 bases from J, with 16 bases between. The CDR3: CALLGGAYYNEQFF. For the CDR3, the DNA is TGTGCCTTATTGGGGGGGGCTTACTACAATGAGCAGTTCTTC.

This clone was recorded once. The chain employs TRBV18 and TRBJ2-5; D ambiguous. Germline-derived CDR1 and CDR2 are KGHSH and LQKENI. The CDR3 is 12 amino acids. The V and J ends lost 3 bases and 2 bases respectively, with 4 bases between them. CDR3 sequence: CASSPVQETQYF. In DNA form, the CDR3 reads TGTGCCAGCTCACCCGTACAAGAGACCCAGTACTTC. Based on the CDR3 plus reference TRBV18 and TRBJ2-5, the full variable domain is NAGVMQNPRHLVRRRGQEARLRCSPMKGHSHVYWYRQLPEEGLKFMVYLQKENIIDESGMPKERFSAEFPKEGPSILRIQQVVRGDSAAYFCASSPVQETQYFGPGTRLLVL.